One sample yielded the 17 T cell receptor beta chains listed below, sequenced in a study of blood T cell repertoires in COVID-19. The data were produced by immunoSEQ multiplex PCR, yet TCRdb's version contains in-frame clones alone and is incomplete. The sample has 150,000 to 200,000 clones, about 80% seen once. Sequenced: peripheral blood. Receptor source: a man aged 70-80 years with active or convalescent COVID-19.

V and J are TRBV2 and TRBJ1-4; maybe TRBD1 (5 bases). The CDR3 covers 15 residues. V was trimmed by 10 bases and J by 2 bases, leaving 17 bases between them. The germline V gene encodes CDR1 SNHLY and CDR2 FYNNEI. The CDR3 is CATLREVWTNEKLFF. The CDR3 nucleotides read TGTGCCACCCTCAGGGAGGTTTGGACTAATGAAAAACTGTTTTTT. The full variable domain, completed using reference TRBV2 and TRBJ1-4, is EPEVTQTPSHQVTQMGQEVILRCVPISNHLYFYWYRQILGQKVEFLVSFYNNEISEKSEIFDDQFSVERPDGSNFTLKIRSTKLEDSAMYFCATLREVWTNEKLFFGSGTQLSVL.

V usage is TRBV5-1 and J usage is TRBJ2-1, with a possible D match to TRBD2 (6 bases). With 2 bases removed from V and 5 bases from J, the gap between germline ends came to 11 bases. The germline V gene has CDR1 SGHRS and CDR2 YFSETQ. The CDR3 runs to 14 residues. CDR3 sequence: CASSLIAVNNEQFF. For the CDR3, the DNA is TGCGCCAGCAGCTTAATAGCGGTTAACAATGAGCAGTTCTTC.

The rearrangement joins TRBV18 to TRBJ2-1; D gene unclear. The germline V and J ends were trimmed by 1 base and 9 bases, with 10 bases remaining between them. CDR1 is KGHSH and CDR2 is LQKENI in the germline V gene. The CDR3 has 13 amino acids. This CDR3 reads CASSPRADGEQFF. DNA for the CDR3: TGTGCCAGCTCACCACGGGCAGACGGTGAGCAGTTCTTC.

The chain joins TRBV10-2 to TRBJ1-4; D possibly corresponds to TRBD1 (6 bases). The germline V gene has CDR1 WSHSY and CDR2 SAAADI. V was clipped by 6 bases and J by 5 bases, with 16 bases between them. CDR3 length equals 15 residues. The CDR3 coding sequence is TGCGCCAGCAGGGACAGCGGAATACGGAATGAAAAACTGTTTTTT. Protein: CASRDSGIRNEKLFF.

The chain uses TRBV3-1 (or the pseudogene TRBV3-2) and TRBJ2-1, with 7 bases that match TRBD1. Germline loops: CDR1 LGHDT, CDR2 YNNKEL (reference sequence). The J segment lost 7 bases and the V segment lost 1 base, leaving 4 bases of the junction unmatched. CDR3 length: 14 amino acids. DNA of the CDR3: TGTGCCAGCAGCCAAGTTCAGGGGGTGAATGAGCAGTTCTTC. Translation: CASSQVQGVNEQFF.

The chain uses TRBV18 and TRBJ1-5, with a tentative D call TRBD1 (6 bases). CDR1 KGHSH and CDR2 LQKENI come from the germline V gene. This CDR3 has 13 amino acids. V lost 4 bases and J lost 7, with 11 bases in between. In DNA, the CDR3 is TGTGCCAGCTCACGGGAGGGGGGGCAGCCCCAGCATTTT. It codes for CASSREGGQPQHF.

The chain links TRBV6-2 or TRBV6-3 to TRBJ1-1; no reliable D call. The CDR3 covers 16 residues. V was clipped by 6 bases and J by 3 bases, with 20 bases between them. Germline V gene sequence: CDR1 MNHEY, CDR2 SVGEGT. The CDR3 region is CASSPARDLGYTEAFF. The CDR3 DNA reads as TGTGCCAGCAGCCCCGCCCGGGATCTGGGGTACACTGAAGCTTTCTTT.

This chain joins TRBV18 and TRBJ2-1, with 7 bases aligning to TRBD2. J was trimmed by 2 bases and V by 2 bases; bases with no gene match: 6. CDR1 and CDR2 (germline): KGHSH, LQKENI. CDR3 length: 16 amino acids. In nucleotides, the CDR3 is TGTGCCAGCTCACCAGGAGCGGGGCCTACCTACAATGAGCAGTTCTTC. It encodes CASSPGAGPTYNEQFF.

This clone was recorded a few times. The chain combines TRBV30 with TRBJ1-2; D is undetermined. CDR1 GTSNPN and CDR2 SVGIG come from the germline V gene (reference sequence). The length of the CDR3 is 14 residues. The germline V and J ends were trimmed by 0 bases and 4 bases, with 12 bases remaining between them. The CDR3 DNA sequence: TGTGCCTGGAGTGTTGGCCCCATCCGCTATGGCTACACCTTC. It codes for CAWSVGPIRYGYTF. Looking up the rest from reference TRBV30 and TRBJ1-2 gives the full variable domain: SQTIHQWPATLVQPVGSPLSLECTVEGTSNPNLYWYRQAAGRGLQLLFYSVGIGQISSEVPQNLSASRPQDRQFILSSKKLLLSDSGFYLCAWSVGPIRYGYTFGSGTRLTVV.

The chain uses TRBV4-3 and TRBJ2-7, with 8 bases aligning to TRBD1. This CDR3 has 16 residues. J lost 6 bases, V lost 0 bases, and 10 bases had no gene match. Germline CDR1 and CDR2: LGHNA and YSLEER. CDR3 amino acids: CASSQDWAGGSGEQYF. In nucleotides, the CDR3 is TGCGCCAGCAGCCAAGATTGGGCAGGGGGCTCGGGCGAGCAGTACTTC.

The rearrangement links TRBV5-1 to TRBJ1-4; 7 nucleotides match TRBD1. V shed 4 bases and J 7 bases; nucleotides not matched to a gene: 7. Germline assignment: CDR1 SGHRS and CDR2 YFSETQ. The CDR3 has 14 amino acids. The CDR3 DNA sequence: TGCGCCAGCAGCCGGGACAGAGAGGGTGAAAAACTGTTTTTT. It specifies CASSRDREGEKLFF.

CDR3 amino acids: CAISDGNYPSGANVLTF. CDR3 sequence (DNA): TGTGCCATCAGTGATGGTAACTACCCATCTGGGGCCAACGTCCTGACTTTC. This chain connects TRBV10-3 to TRBJ2-6, with no clear D. Germline V gene lookup returns CDR1 ENHRY and CDR2 SYGVKD. Trimming left V 3 bases short and J 1 base short, with 13 bases between. CDR3 length: 17 residues.

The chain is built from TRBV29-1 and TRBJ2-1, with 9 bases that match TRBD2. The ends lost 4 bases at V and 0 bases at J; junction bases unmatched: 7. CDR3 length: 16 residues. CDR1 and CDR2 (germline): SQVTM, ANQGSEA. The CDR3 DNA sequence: TGCAGCGTTGGTGTTAGCGGGAGTATCTCCTACAATGAGCAGTTCTTC. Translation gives CSVGVSGSISYNEQFF.

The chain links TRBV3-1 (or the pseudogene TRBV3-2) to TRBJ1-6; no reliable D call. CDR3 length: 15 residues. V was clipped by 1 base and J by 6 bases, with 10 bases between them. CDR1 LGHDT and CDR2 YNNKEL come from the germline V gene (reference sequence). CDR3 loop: CASSQGSRSNSPLHF. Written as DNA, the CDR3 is TGTGCCAGCAGCCAAGGTTCACGGTCTAATTCACCCCTCCACTTT.

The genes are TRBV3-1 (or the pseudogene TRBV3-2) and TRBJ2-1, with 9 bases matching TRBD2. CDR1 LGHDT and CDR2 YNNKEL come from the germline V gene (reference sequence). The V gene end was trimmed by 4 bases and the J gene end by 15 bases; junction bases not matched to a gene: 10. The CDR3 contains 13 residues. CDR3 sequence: CASSPTSGRNRFF. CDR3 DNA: TGTGCCAGCAGCCCGACTAGCGGCCGAAACCGGTTCTTC.

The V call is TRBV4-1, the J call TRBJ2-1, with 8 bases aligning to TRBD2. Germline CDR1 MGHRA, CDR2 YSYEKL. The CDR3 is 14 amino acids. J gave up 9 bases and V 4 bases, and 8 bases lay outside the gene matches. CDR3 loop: CASSPETTSGEQFF. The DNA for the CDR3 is TGCGCCAGCAGCCCCGAAACTACTAGCGGTGAGCAGTTCTTC.

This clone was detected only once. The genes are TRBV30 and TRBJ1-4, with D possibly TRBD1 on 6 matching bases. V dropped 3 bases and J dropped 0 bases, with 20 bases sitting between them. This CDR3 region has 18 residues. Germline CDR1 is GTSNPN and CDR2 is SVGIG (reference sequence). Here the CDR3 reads CAWSKQGFGATTNEKLFF. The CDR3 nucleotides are TGTGCCTGGAGCAAACAGGGATTCGGGGCTACAACTAATGAAAAACTGTTTTTT.